The T cell receptor (beta chain) described here comes from a study of T cells in Graves' hyperthyroidism and ophthalmopathy. Study as a whole: Peripheral blood was acquired at first diagnosis, ahead of any therapy whatsoever.

TCR beta CDR3 regions were amplified from RNA. During a first-round RT-PCR of the TCR CDR3, the HTBI primer set was used. Using its own MiXCR run on the multiplex PCR reads, TCRdb lists one record per CDR3 protein. Of over 400,000 distinct CDR3 sequences in the sample, about 20% were seen once. This clonotype has a handful of counts. This receptor was obtained from a woman aged 65 to 85 with Graves' ophthalmopathy. The sequenced material came from blood.

The CDR3 protein is CASSLALGTIGYTF. The DNA for the CDR3 is TGCGCCAGCAGCTTGGCCCTGGGAACGATTGGCTACACCTTC. The J gene is TRBJ1-2, the V gene TRBV5-1; D gene ambiguous. This CDR3 spans 14 amino acids. V lost 0 bases to trimming and J lost 7 bases, with 13 bases between them. CDR1 and CDR2 (germline): SGHRS, YFSETQ.